The 17 T cell receptor beta chains reported below all come from one sample, sequenced in a study of human T cells and chemical hapten exposure. Time point meaning: patch test 3, about 24 weeks after DPC sensitization. Treatment reported: therapeutic diphenylcyclopropenone sensitization with weekly scalp DPC. TCRdb analysed the RACE reads with MiXCR anew, one entry per CDR3 protein. The table records about 200,000 distinct CDR3 sequences, roughly a quarter of them present only once. The sample in question was whole blood, obtained in connection with sensitization to the hapten diphenylcyclopropenone (DPC). The receptors derive from a woman in her 40s with alopecia areata. Some clones in this sample may be carry-over from other donors' samples.

V is TRBV20-1 and J is TRBJ2-5; the D gene is possibly TRBD2 (5 bases). This CDR3 region has 11 residues. Trimming took 7 bases from V and 4 from J, leaving 10 bases between them. CDR1 and CDR2 from the germline V gene are DFQATT and SNEGSKA (reference sequence). The CDR3 DNA is TGCAGTGGAGGGCCTGGAGAGACCCAGTACTTC. Its translation: CSGGPGETQYF.

In this sample, this clonotype turned up many times. The rearrangement links TRBV20-1 to TRBJ2-5, with D unclear. Trimming pared 3 bases from V and 4 bases from J, leaving 3 bases between. CDR1 is DFQATT and CDR2 is SNEGSKA in the germline V gene (reference sequence). The CDR3 has 10 amino acids. CDR3 region: CSARGETQYF. CDR3 DNA: TGCAGTGCTAGGGGAGAGACCCAGTACTTC.

V usage is TRBV3-1 and J usage is TRBJ2-7; a weak D match, TRBD1 (5 bases). CDR3 length: 13 amino acids. Germline V gene sequence: CDR1 LGHDT, CDR2 YNNKEL (reference sequence). The germline V and J ends were trimmed by 3 bases and 3 bases, with 9 bases remaining between them. The CDR3 sequence is CASSQPGYYEQYF. CDR3 coding DNA: TGTGCCAGCAGCCAGCCAGGGTACTACGAGCAGTACTTC.

This clonotype was seen more than once but under ten times. V and J are TRBV10-3 and TRBJ2-3; D possibly corresponds to TRBD1 (5 bases). V was shortened by 2 bases and J by 5 bases, with 11 bases between the two germline ends. Germline CDR1 ENHRY, CDR2 SYGVKD. CDR3 size: 14 residues. The CDR3 bases are TGTGCCATCAGTGAGGCGCGTCAGGGAGATACGCAGTATTTT. This codes for CAISEARQGDTQYF.

This clonotype was counted at least ten times. This rearrangement joins TRBV7-2 to TRBJ1-1, with TRBD1 as a possible D gene (6 bases). This CDR3 is 15 amino acids long. Trimming removed 4 bases at V and 2 bases at J, with 14 bases between. Germline V CDR1 and CDR2: SGHTA, FQGNSA. CDR3: CASSSGGAVNTEAFF. Here the CDR3 DNA reads TGTGCCAGCAGCTCTGGGGGGGCAGTTAACACTGAAGCTTTCTTT.

The chain employs TRBV29-1 and TRBJ1-2; TRBD1 is a possible D gene (5 bases). The V end lost 6 bases, the J end lost 4 bases, and 9 bases lay between the germline ends. CDR3 length: 11 amino acids. Germline V gene data show CDR1 as SQVTM and CDR2 as ANQGSEA. CDR3 loop: CSVIQAYGYTF. As DNA, the CDR3 is TGCAGCGTGATACAGGCCTATGGCTACACCTTC.

J is TRBJ1-2 and V is TRBV5-1; 10 bases are a match to TRBD1. CDR1 is SGHRS and CDR2 is YFSETQ in the germline V gene. The CDR3 covers 15 residues. The ends lost 7 bases at V and 1 base at J; junction bases unmatched: 7. The CDR3 sequence: CASGTGTGDNYGYTF. CDR3 sequence (DNA): TGCGCCAGCGGAACCGGGACAGGGGATAACTATGGCTACACCTTC. Using reference TRBV5-1 and TRBJ1-2 for the parts outside the CDR3, the full variable domain is KAGVTQTPRYLIKTRGQQVTLSCSPISGHRSVSWYQQTPGQGLQFLFEYFSETQRNKGNFPGRFSGRQFSNSRSEMNVSTLELGDSALYLCASGTGTGDNYGYTFGSGTRLTVV.

The V and J genes are TRBV24-1 and TRBJ1-1; unclear D gene. The CDR3 loop spans 12 amino acids. The ends were cut back, 4 bases at V and 4 bases at J, with 6 bases in the middle. Per the germline V gene, CDR1 is KGHDR and CDR2 is SFDVKD. The CDR3 nucleotides read TGTGCCACCAGTGACTTAAGCACTGAAGCTTTCTTT. Translated: CATSDLSTEAFF.

The genes are TRBV29-1 and TRBJ2-7, with 12 bases lining up with TRBD1. CDR3 size: 18 residues. Germline V gene data show CDR1 as SQVTM and CDR2 as ANQGSEA. The V and J ends lost 2 bases and 5 bases, in that order; junction bases with no gene match: 16. The CDR3 here is CSVELVPGQGATGHEQYF. The DNA for the CDR3 is TGCAGCGTTGAACTTGTCCCGGGACAGGGGGCAACGGGCCACGAGCAGTACTTC.

The J gene is TRBJ2-1, the V gene TRBV7-9, with 13 bases identical to TRBD2. Unmatched junction bases numbered 4, after V lost 5 bases and J lost 3 bases. In germline, CDR1 is SEHNR, CDR2 FQNEAQ (reference sequence). CDR3 length: 16 amino acids. The CDR3 loop reads CASSRTSGSLYNEQFF. In DNA form, the CDR3 reads TGTGCCAGCAGCAGGACTAGCGGGAGCCTCTACAATGAGCAGTTCTTC.

The V call is TRBV5-4, the J call TRBJ1-5; D not resolved. Germline CDR1 SGHNT, CDR2 YYREEE (reference sequence). The CDR3 is 13 residues long. The V end was cut by 0 bases, the J end by 6 bases, with 7 bases between. CDR3: CASSLDGIQPQHF. The DNA for the CDR3 is TGTGCCAGCAGCTTGGATGGTATTCAGCCCCAGCATTTT.

For this clonotype: The junction departs from germline at one end; a sequencing error may be responsible. V and J are TRBV5-5 and TRBJ2-3; D possibly matches TRBD1 or TRBD2 (7 bases each). In germline, CDR1 is SGHKS, CDR2 YYEKEE (reference sequence). The CDR3 length is 14 residues. Here the CDR3 DNA reads TGTGCCAGCAGCTGGGGAGGGGGCACGGATACGCAGTATTTT. Translation: CASSWGGGTDTQYF.

This sequence joins TRBV2 and TRBJ2-7; maybe TRBD1 (6 bases). Germline CDR1 SNHLY, CDR2 FYNNEI. The CDR3 totals 14 residues. V lost 6 bases and J lost 0, with 12 bases in between. In nucleotides, the CDR3 is TGTGCCAGCAGACAACAGGGTGTCTCCTACGAGCAGTACTTC. Encoded protein: CASRQQGVSYEQYF.

The CDR3 DNA sequence: TGTGCCAGCAGCTTAGTTTCGGGGGACGGGACTGAAGCTTTCTTT. This encodes CASSLVSGDGTEAFF. This chain connects TRBV7-9 to TRBJ1-1; D is perhaps TRBD1 (5 bases). Germline CDR1 SEHNR, CDR2 FQNEAQ (reference sequence). Trimming removed 1 base from V and 5 bases from J, with 14 bases in between. This CDR3 is 15 amino acids long.

This clonotype was found a few times. The genes are TRBV5-1 and TRBJ2-3; maybe TRBD2 (6 bases). Germline-derived CDR1 and CDR2 are SGHRS and YFSETQ. V was trimmed by 0 bases and J by 3 bases, leaving 8 bases between them. This CDR3 comprises 14 residues. CDR3 region: CASSLDGSTDTQYF. As DNA, the CDR3 is TGCGCCAGCAGCTTGGACGGGAGTACAGATACGCAGTATTTT.

This clonotype was recorded a few times. The V gene is TRBV20-1, the J gene TRBJ2-6; TRBD1 might be the D (6 bases). The CDR3 loop spans 16 amino acids. Trimming removed 2 bases from V and 0 bases from J, with 11 bases in between. Germline V lookup: CDR1 DFQATT, CDR2 SNEGSKA (reference sequence). CDR3 sequence reads: CSARQTGYSGANVLTF. The CDR3 DNA sequence: TGCAGTGCTAGACAGACAGGTTACTCTGGGGCCAACGTCCTGACTTTC.

This CDR3 reads CAISASLASAGTDTQYF. The CDR3 DNA follows: TGTGCCATCAGTGCGAGTTTGGCTAGCGCAGGCACAGATACGCAGTATTTT. The chain has TRBV10-3 and TRBJ2-3, with TRBD2 as a possible D gene (6 bases). V lost 4 bases, J lost 1 base, and 18 bases lay in between. Germline V gives CDR1 ENHRY, CDR2 SYGVKD. CDR3 length: 17 residues.